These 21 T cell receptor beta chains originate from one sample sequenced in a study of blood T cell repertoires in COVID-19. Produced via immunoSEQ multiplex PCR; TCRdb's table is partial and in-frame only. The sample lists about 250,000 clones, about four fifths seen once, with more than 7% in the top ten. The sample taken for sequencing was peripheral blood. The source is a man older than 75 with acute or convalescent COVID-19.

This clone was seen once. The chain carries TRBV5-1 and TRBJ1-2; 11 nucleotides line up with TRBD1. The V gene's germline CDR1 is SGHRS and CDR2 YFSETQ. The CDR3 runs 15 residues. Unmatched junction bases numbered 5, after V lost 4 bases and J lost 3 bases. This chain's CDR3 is CASSPGQGAYYGYTF. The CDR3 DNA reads TGCGCCAGCAGCCCAGGACAGGGGGCGTACTATGGCTACACCTTC.

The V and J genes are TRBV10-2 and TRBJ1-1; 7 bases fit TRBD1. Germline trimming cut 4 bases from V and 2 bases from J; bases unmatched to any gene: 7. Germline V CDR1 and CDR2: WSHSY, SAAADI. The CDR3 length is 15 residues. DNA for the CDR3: TGCGCCAGCAGTGCCCAAAACAGGGGCAACACTGAAGCTTTCTTT. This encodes CASSAQNRGNTEAFF.

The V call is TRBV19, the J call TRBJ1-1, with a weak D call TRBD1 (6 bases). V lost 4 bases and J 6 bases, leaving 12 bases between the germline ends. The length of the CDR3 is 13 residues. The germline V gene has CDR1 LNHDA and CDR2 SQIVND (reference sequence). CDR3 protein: CASSTGGRAEAFF. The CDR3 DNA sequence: TGTGCCAGTAGTACGGGGGGCAGGGCTGAAGCTTTCTTT.

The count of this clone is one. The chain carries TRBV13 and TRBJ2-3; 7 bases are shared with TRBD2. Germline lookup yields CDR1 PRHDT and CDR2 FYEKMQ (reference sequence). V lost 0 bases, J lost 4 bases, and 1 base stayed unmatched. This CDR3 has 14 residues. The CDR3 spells CASSLGAGADTQYF. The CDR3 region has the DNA TGTGCCAGCAGCTTAGGCGCGGGAGCAGATACGCAGTATTTT.

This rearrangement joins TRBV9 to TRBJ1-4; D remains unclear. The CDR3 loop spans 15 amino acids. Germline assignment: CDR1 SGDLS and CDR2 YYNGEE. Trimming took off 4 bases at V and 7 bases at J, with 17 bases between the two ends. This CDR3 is CASSTREGIGEKLFF. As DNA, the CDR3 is TGTGCCAGCAGCACCCGTGAGGGCATCGGTGAAAAACTGTTTTTT.

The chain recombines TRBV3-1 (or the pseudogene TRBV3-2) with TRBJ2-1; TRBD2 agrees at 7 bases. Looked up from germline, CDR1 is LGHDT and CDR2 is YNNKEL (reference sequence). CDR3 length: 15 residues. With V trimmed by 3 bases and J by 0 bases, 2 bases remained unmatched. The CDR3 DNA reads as TGTGCCAGCAGCCAGGGGGGGGGCTCCTACAATGAGCAGTTCTTC. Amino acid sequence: CASSQGGGSYNEQFF.

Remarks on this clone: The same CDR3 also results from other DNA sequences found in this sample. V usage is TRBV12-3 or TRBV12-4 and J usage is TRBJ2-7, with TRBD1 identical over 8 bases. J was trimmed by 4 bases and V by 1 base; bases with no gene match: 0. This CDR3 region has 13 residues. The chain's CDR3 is CASSLGTGYEQYF. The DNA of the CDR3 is TGTGCCAGCAGTTTAGGGACAGGGTACGAGCAGTACTTC.

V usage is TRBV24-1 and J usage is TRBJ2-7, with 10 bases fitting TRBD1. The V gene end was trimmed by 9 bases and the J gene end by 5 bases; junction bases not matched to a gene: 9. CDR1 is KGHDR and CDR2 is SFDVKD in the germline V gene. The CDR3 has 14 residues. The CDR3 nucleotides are TGTGCCACCCAAAAGACAGGGGGCAAGGACGAGCAGTACTTC. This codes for CATQKTGGKDEQYF.

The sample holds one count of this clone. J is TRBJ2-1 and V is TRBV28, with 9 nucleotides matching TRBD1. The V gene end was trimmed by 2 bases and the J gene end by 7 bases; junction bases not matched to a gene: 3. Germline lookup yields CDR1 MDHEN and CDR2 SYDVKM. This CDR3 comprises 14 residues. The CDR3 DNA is TGTGCCAGCAGTTTAGGGACAGGGTTGAATGAGCAGTTCTTC. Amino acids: CASSLGTGLNEQFF.

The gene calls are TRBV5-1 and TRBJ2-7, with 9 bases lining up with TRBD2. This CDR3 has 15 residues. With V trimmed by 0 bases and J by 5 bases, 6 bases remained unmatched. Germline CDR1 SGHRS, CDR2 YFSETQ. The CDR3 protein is CASSLGVAGVHEQYF. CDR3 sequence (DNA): TGCGCCAGCAGCTTGGGAGTAGCGGGAGTTCACGAGCAGTACTTC. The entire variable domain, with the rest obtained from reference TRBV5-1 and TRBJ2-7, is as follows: KAGVTQTPRYLIKTRGQQVTLSCSPISGHRSVSWYQQTPGQGLQFLFEYFSETQRNKGNFPGRFSGRQFSNSRSEMNVSTLELGDSALYLCASSLGVAGVHEQYFGPGTRLTVT.

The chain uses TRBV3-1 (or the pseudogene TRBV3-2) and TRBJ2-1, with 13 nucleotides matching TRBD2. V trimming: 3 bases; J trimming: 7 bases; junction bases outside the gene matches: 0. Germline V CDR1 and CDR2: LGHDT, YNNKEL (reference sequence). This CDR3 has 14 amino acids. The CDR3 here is CASSQGLAGNEQFF. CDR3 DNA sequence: TGTGCCAGCAGCCAGGGACTAGCGGGGAATGAGCAGTTCTTC.

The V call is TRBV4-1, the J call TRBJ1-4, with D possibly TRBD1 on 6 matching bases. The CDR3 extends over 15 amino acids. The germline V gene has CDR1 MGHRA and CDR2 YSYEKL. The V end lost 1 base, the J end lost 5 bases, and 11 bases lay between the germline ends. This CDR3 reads CASSQAGTSNEKLFF. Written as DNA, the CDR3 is TGCGCCAGCAGCCAAGCGGGGACAAGCAATGAAAAACTGTTTTTT.

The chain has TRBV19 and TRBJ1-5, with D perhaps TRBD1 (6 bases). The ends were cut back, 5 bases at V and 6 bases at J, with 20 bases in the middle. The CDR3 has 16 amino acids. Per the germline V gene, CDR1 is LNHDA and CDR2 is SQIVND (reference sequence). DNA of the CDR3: TGTGCCAGTAGTCAAAAGGGGGGGCTTCGAGGTCAGCCCCAGCATTTT. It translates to CASSQKGGLRGQPQHF.

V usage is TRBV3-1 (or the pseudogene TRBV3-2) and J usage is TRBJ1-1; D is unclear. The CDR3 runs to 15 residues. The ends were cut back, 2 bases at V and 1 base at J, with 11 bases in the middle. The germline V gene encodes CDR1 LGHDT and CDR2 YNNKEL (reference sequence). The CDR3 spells CASSQRDLRNTEAFF. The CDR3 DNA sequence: TGTGCCAGCAGCCAACGAGACTTGAGGAACACTGAAGCTTTCTTT.

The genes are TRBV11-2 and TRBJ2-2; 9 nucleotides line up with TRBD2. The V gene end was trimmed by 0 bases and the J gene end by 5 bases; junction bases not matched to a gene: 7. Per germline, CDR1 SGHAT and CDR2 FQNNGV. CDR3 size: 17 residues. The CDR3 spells CASSLDPLAGLTGELFF. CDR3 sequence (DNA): TGTGCCAGCAGCTTAGATCCCCTAGCGGGGTTAACCGGGGAGCTGTTTTTT.

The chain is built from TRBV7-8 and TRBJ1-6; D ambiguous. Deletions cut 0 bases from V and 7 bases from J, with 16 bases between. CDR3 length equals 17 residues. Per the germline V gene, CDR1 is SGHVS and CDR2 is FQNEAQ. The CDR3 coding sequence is TGTGCCAGCAGCTTAGCCCCCGCGACAAGTGGAAATTCACCCCTCCACTTT. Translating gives CASSLAPATSGNSPLHF.

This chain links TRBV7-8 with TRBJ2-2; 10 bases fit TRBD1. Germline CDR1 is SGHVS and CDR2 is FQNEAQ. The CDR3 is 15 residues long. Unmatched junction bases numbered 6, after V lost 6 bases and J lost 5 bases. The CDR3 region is CASRDRTGGTGELFF. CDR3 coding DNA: TGTGCCAGCAGAGATAGGACAGGGGGTACCGGGGAGCTGTTTTTT.

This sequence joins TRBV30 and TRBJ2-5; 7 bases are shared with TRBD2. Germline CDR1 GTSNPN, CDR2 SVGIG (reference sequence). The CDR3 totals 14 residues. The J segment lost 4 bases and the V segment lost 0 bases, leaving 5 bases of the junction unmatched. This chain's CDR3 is CAWSVFGGGETQYF. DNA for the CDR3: TGTGCCTGGAGTGTGTTCGGCGGGGGAGAGACCCAGTACTTC. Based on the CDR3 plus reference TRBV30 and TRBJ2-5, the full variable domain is SQTIHQWPATLVQPVGSPLSLECTVEGTSNPNLYWYRQAAGRGLQLLFYSVGIGQISSEVPQNLSASRPQDRQFILSSKKLLLSDSGFYLCAWSVFGGGETQYFGPGTRLLVL.

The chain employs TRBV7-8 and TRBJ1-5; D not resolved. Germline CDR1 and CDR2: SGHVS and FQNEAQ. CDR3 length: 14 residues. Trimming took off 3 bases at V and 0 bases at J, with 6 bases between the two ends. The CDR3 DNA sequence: TGTGCCAGCAGCTTCCGGGGTAGCAATCAGCCCCAGCATTTT. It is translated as CASSFRGSNQPQHF.

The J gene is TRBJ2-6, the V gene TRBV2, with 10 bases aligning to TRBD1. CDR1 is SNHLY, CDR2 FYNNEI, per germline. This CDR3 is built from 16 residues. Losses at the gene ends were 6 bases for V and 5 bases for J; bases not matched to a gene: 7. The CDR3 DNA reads TGTGCCAGCAGCCAGACAGGGGGCGTTTGGGCCAACGTCCTGACTTTC. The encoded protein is CASSQTGGVWANVLTF.

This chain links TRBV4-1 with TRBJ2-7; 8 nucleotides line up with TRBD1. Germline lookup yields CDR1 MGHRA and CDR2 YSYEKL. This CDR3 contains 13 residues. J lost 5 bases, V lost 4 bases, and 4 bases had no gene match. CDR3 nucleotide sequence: TGCGCCAGCAGCCTTCAGGGGGCGGACGAGCAGTACTTC. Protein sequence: CASSLQGADEQYF.